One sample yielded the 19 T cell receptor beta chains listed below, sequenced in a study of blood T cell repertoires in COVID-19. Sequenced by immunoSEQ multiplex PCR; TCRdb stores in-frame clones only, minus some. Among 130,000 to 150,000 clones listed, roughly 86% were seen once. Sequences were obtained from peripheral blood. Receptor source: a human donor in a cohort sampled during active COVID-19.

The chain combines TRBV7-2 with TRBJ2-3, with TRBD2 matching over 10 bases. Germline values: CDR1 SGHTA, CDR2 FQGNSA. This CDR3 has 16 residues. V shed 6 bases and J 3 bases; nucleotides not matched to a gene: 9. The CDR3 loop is CASRSRSGGTTDTQYF. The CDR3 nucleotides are TGTGCCAGCAGATCCCGTAGCGGGGGGACGACAGATACGCAGTATTTT.

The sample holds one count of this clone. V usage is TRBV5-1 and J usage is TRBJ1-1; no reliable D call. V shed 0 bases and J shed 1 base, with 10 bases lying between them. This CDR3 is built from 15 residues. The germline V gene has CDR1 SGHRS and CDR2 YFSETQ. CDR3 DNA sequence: TGCGCCAGCAGCTTGGCCGGGGTGGGGAACACTGAAGCTTTCTTT. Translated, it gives CASSLAGVGNTEAFF. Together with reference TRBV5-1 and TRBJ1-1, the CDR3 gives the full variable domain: KAGVTQTPRYLIKTRGQQVTLSCSPISGHRSVSWYQQTPGQGLQFLFEYFSETQRNKGNFPGRFSGRQFSNSRSEMNVSTLELGDSALYLCASSLAGVGNTEAFFGQGTRLTVV.

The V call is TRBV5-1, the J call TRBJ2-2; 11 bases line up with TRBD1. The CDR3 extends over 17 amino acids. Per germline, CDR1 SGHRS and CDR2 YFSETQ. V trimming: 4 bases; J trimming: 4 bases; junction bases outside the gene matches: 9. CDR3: CASSKSTGTGGTGELFF. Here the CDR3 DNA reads TGCGCCAGCAGCAAAAGCACCGGGACAGGGGGCACCGGGGAGCTGTTTTTT.

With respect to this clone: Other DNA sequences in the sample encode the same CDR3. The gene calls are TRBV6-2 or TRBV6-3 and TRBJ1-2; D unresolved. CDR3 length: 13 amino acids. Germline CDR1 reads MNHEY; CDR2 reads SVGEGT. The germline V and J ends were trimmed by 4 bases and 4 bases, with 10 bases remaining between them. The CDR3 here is CASSSGFFYGYTF. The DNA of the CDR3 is TGTGCCAGCAGTTCGGGATTCTTCTATGGCTACACCTTC.

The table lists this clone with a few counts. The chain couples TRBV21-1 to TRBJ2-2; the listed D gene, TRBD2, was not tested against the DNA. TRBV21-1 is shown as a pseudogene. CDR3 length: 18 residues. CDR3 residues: CASPSGRAGAGNTGELFF. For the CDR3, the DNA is TGTGCCAGTCCTAGCGGGAGGGCCGGCGCGGGGAACACCGGGGAGCTGTTTTTT.

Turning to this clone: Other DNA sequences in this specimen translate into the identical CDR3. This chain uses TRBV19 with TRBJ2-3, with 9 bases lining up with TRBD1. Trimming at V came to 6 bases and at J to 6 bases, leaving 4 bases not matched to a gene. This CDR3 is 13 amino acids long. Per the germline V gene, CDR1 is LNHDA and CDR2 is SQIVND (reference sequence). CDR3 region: CASSRQGGDTQYF. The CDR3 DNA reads TGTGCCAGTAGCCGACAGGGGGGGGATACGCAGTATTTT.

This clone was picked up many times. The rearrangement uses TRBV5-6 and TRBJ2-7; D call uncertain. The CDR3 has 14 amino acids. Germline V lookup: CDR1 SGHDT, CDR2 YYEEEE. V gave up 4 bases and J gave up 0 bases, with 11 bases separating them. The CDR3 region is CASSPRFISYEQYF. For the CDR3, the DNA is TGTGCCAGCAGCCCGCGATTCATCTCCTACGAGCAGTACTTC.

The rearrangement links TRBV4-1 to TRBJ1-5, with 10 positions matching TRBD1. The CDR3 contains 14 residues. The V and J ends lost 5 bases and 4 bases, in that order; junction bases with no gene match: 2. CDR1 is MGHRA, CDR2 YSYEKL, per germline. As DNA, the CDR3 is TGCGCCAGCAGCGGGACAGGGGTTAATCAGCCCCAGCATTTT. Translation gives CASSGTGVNQPQHF.

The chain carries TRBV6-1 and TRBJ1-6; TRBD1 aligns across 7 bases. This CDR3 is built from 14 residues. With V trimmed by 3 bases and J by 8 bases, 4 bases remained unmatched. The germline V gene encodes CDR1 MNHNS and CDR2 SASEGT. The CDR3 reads CASSEGDSYSPLHF. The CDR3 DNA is TGTGCCAGCAGTGAGGGGGACAGCTATTCACCCCTCCACTTT.

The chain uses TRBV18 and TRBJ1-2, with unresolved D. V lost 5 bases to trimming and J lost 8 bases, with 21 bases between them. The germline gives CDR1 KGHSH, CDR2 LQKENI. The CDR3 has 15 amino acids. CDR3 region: CASSESTAARWGYTF. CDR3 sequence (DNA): TGTGCCAGCTCAGAGTCAACAGCCGCCCGGTGGGGCTACACCTTC.

The CDR3 loop reads CASSSWTSGGNIQYF. The CDR3 DNA reads as TGTGCCAGCAGCTCCTGGACTAGCGGGGGAAACATTCAGTACTTC. The chain uses TRBV5-4 and TRBJ2-4, with 13 bases lining up with TRBD2. The CDR3 is 15 amino acids. CDR1 is SGHNT and CDR2 is YYREEE in the germline V gene (reference sequence). The trim removed 3 bases at V and 6 bases at J, leaving 3 bases unmatched.

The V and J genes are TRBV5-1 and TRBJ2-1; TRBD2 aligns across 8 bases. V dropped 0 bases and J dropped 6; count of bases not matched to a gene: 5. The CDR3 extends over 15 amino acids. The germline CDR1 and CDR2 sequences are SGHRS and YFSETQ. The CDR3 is CASSLEAGGPNEQFF. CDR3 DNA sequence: TGCGCCAGCAGCTTGGAGGCGGGAGGACCCAATGAGCAGTTCTTC.

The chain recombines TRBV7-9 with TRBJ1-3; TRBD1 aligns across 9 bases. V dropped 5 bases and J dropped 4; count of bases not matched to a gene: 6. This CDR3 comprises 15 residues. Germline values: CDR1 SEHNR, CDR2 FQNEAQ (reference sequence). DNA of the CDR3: TGTGCCAGCAGCACCAACAGGGGGCTCGGAAACACCATATATTTT. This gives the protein CASSTNRGLGNTIYF.

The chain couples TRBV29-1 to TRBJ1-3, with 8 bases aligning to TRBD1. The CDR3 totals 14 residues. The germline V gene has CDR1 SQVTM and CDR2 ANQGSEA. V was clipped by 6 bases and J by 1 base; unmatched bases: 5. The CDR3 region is CSVDRGLSGNTIYF. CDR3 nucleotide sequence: TGCAGCGTAGACAGGGGTTTGTCTGGAAACACCATATATTTT.

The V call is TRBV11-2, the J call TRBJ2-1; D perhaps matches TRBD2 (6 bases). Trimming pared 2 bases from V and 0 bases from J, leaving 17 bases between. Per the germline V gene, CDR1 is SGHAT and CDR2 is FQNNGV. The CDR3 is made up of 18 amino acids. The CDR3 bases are TGTGCCAGCAGCTTATGGGGCGGGGACGGGAGCTCCTACAATGAGCAGTTCTTC. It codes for CASSLWGGDGSSYNEQFF.

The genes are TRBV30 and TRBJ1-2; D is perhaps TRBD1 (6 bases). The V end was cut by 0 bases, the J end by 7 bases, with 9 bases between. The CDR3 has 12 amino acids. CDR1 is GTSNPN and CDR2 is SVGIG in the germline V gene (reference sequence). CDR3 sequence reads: CAWSVHRAGYTF. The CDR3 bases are TGTGCCTGGAGTGTACACAGGGCTGGCTACACCTTC. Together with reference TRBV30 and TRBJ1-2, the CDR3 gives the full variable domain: SQTIHQWPATLVQPVGSPLSLECTVEGTSNPNLYWYRQAAGRGLQLLFYSVGIGQISSEVPQNLSASRPQDRQFILSSKKLLLSDSGFYLCAWSVHRAGYTFGSGTRLTVV.

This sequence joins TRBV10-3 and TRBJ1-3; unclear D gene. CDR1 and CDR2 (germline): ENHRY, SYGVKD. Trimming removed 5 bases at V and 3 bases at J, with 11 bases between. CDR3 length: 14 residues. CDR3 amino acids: CAISRHGYGNTIYF. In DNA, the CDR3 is TGTGCCATCAGTAGACATGGGTATGGAAACACCATATATTTT.

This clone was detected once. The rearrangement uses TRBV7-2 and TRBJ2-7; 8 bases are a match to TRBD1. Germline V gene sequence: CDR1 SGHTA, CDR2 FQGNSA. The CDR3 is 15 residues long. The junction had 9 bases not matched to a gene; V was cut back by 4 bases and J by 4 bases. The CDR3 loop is CASSSSRGPSYEQYF. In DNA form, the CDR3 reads TGTGCCAGCAGCTCCTCCAGGGGGCCCAGTTACGAGCAGTACTTC.

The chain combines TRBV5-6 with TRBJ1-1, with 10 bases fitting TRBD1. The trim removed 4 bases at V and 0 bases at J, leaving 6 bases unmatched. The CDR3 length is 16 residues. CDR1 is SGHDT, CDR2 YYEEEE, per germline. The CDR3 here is CASSTGTGVMNTEAFF. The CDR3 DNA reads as TGTGCCAGCAGCACCGGGACAGGGGTTATGAACACTGAAGCTTTCTTT.